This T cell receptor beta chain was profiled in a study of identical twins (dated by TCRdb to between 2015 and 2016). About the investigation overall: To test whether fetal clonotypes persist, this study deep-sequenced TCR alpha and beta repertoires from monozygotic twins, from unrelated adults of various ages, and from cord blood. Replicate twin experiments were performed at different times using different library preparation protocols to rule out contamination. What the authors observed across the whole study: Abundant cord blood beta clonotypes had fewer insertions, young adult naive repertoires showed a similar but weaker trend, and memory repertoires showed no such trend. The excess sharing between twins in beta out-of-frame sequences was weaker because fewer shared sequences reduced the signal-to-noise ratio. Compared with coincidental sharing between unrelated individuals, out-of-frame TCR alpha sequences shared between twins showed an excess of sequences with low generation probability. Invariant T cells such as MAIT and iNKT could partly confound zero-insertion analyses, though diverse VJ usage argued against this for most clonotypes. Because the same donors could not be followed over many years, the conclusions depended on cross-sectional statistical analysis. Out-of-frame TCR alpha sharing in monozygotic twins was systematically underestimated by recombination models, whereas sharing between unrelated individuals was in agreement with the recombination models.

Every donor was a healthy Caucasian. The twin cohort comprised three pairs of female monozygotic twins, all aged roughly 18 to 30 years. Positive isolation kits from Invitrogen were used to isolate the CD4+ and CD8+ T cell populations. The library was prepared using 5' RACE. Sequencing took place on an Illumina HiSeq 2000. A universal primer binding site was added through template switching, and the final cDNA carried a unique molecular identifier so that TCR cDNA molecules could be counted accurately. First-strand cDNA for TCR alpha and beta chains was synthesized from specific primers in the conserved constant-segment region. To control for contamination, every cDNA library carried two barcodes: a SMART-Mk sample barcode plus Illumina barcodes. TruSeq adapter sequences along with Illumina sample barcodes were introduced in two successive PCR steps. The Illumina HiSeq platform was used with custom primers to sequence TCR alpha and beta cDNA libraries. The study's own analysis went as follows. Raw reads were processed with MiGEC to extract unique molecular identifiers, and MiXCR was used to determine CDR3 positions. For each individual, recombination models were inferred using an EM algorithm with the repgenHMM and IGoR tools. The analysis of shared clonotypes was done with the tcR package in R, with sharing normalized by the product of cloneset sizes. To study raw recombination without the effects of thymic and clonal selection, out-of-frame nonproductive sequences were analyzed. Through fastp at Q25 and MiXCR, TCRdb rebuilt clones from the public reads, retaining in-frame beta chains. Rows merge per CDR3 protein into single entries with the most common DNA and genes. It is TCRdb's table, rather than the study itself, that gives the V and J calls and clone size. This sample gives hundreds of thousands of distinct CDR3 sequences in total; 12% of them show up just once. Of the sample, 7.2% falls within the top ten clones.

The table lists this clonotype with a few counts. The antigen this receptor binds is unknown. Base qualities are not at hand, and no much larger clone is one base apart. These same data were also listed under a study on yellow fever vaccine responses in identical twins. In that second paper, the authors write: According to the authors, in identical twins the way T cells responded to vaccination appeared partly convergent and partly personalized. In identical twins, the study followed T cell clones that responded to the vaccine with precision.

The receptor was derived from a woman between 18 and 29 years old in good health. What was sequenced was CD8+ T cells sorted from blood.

The CDR3 here reads CASSRTSGRAYEQYF. DNA sequence: TGTGCCAGCAGCCGTACTAGCGGGAGGGCCTACGAGCAGTACTTC. Recombination linked TRBV2 to TRBJ2-7, with 13 middle bases fitting TRBD2. From the germline V gene, CDR1 is SNHLY and CDR2 is FYNNEI. Trimming leaves V shorter by 6 bases and J shorter by 2 bases, with the junction holding 4 bases beyond the gene matches. Its CDR3 holds 15 amino acids, cysteine through phenylalanine. The only DNA kept is the CDR3, 45 bases in frame from the first base.